One and the same sample provided the 3 T cell receptor beta chains below, sequenced in a study of CD8 T cells in Susac syndrome. An input of about 0.5 to 1 ug of RNA was subjected to reverse transcription using random hexamers. TCRdb processed the immunoSEQ multiplex PCR reads anew with MiXCR; each CDR3 protein has one entry. The data contain 200,000 or so distinct CDR3 sequences, nearly 97% of them singletons. Sequenced sample: CD4+ T cells from PBMCs. These receptor sequences come from a human donor with Susac syndrome.

The chain recombines TRBV5-6 with TRBJ2-3; 8 bases are a match to TRBD2. Losses at the gene ends were 0 bases for V and 6 bases for J; bases not matched to a gene: 12. The CDR3 extends over 17 amino acids. Looked up from germline, CDR1 is SGHDT and CDR2 is YYEEEE. In DNA, the CDR3 is TGTGCCAGCAGCTTGGTTGGCATTCGGGGGGGCGGTGATACGCAGTATTTT. It translates to CASSLVGIRGGGDTQYF.

V is TRBV12-3 or TRBV12-4 and J is TRBJ2-2; 7 nucleotides match TRBD1. After removal of 5 bases from V and 8 bases from J, the junction contained 8 bases not matched to a gene. The CDR3 covers 14 residues. The CDR3 DNA follows: TGTGCCAGCAGTCCGGGACAGAGCACAGGGGAGCTGTTTTTT. Amino acids: CASSPGQSTGELFF.

This sequence joins TRBV12-3 or TRBV12-4 and TRBJ1-6, with 9 bases matching TRBD1. This CDR3 has 15 amino acids. V was clipped by 6 bases and J by 6 bases; unmatched bases: 6. The CDR3, as DNA: TGTGCCAGCAGCCGAAGACAGGGGGGTAATTCACCCCTCCACTTT. This sequence encodes CASSRRQGGNSPLHF.